The present entry profiles one TCR beta chain with its context. Its specific antigen is unknown. Base-call qualities are not available, and no considerably larger clone is one nucleotide away. TCRbeta CDR3 regions were amplified from genomic DNA using the immunoSEQ Assay, a bias-controlled multiplex PCR. Per the authors' processing: The number of nucleated cells in each sample was estimated from the amplification of reference gene primers within the assay. To quantify the absolute abundance of each unique TCRbeta CDR3 rearrangement, sequence reads were collapsed and filtered. For each sample, productive Simpson clonality was calculated by taking the square root of Simpson's diversity index across productive rearrangements. Here the immuneACCESS table is served through TCRdb, limited to in-frame sequences with V and J called. Missing clones are a known gap in these copies; in checked studies unresolved V genes cover under half, and the rest lacks a known reason. The D gene and trimming were derived from the DNA, and the V and J assignments and clone size from that table. Here the sample has around 100,000 clones; around nine tenths occur a single time. The top ten clones comprise 1.5% to 2% of the sample.

Collaborating institutions collected whole blood in K2EDTA tubes following their own protocols. For TCRbeta analysis, collaborator samples were shipped as frozen whole blood, as isolated PBMCs, or as DNA extracted from either sample type. This record comes from a study of blood T cell repertoires in COVID-19 (dated by TCRdb to 2020 to 2021). At the level of the whole study: Collaborator samples came from the United States, Italy and Spain and covered acute and convalescent phases of COVID-19. The prospective study material was composed of cDNA or gDNA derived from T cells, B-cell-depleted T cells, or PBMCs. The dataset comprised deeply sampled blood TCRbeta repertoires from subjects exposed to, actively infected with, or recovered from COVID-19. The repertoires were released in a freely available public database intended as a resource for research on the immune response to SARS-CoV-2. The samples were drawn from the first 160 participants of the ongoing ImmuneRACE study and from 1,200 or so subjects provided by 6 global collaborators. A de-identified subject ID, COVID-19 status, age in years and sex were almost always included in the sample metadata. Where HLA class I and class II types were available, the types were taken from metadata supplied by the sample provider, not from assay-based typing.

Counted from cysteine to phenylalanine, this CDR3 has 15 amino acids. The only DNA kept is the CDR3, 45 bases in frame from the first base. V is shortened by 7 bases, J by 6 bases, and the region joining them spans 22 bases. The germline V gene (reference sequence) yields LNHDA for CDR1 and SQIVND for CDR2. Results and caveats for the whole study, not just this receptor: The amount of clinical and demographic metadata varied by source and participant and was provided uncurated.

Sequenced: peripheral blood. The chain links TRBV19 with TRBJ2-7; TRBD1 could be the D gene, as 7 bases match. This clonotype was obtained from an elderly man with acute or convalescent COVID-19. For the CDR3, the sequence is CASILVWRGRGEQYF. The nucleotide sequence reads TGTGCCAGTATCTTAGTGTGGAGGGGGCGCGGCGAGCAGTACTTC.